Detailed here is one T cell receptor (beta chain). As yet, its antigen is unknown. These data are taken from a study of cytomegalovirus exposure and HLA in healthy donors. Trimming took 6 bases from V and 7 from J; bases not matched to a gene: 4. CDR3 length: 12 residues. Looked up from germline, CDR1 is MNHNS and CDR2 is SASEGT. Study-wide points: Most TCR beta V segments were productive about 87% or about 30% of the time in an earlier analysis.

Vbeta (60) and Jbeta (13) primers were used in the PCR. The data were produced by immunoSEQ multiplex PCR, yet TCRdb's version contains in-frame clones alone and is incomplete. Among around 95,000 clones, just under 80% were seen once, and the ten largest hold 4.1%. V is TRBV6-1 and J is TRBJ1-2; 8 nucleotides align to TRBD1. The clonotype originates from a woman in her 40s in good health and CMV-seropositive. The sample comprised PBMCs. CDR3 nucleotides: TGTGCCAGCAGGAGGACAGGGAGTGGCTACACCTTC. Translated: CASRRTGSGYTF.